The clone carrying this T cell receptor (beta chain) has only a few counts. The antigen is unknown. This sample is drawn from a study of vaccination and CD4 T cells after COVID-19. Across the whole study: Cultures serving as controls received a peptide pool (CEFX or HIV-1 Nef) or no peptide.

Sequenced with the Oncomine TCR Beta short-read assay was DNA taken from cultured CD4+ T cells. TCRdb recomputed calls from the PCR reads with MiXCR, one row per CDR3 protein. The table has 20,000 to 30,000 distinct CDR3 sequences, approximately 50% seen once. Germline CDR1 KGHDR, CDR2 SFDVKD. The CDR3 extends over 17 amino acids. Trimming cost V 4 bases and J 0 bases; bases outside gene matches: 8. Specified treatment: approximately nine-day PBMC culture with coronavirus spike peptide pools or control peptides (ViraFEST assay). The sequence was obtained from a human donor who had recovered from COVID-19. Sequences were obtained from CD4+ T cells from blood, cultured in vitro. This chain links TRBV24-1 with TRBJ2-3, with 8 bases matching TRBD2. The CDR3 reads CATSDVESGGSTDTQYF. The CDR3 DNA reads TGTGCCACCAGTGACGTGGAGAGCGGGGGTAGCACAGATACGCAGTATTTT.